This entry lists 23 T cell receptor beta chains sequenced from one sample in a study of blood T cells in healthy people across ages. Alongside a J-beta primer mix, a sample-barcoded 5' primer served in a second PCR lasting roughly 7 to 11 cycles. TCRdb used MiXCR to reprocess the 5' RACE reads, holding one entry per CDR3 protein. The sample carries over a million distinct CDR3 sequences, roughly 43% recorded once. Sample: blood. The source of these receptors is a woman younger than 30 in good health.

A few counts support this clonotype. The rearrangement joins TRBV6-6 to TRBJ2-1, with a tentative D call TRBD2 (5 bases). The CDR3 has 13 residues. Trimming removed 2 bases at V and 10 bases at J, with 12 bases between. Germline V lookup: CDR1 MNHNY, CDR2 SVGAGI (reference sequence). DNA of the CDR3: TGTGCCAGCAGTTACCTTAGCGATGGAGAGCAGTTCTTC. It encodes CASSYLSDGEQFF.

The genes are TRBV7-9 and TRBJ2-7; 9 bases map to TRBD2. Germline CDR1 and CDR2: SEHNR and FQNEAQ (reference sequence). Unmatched junction bases numbered 5, after V lost 5 bases and J lost 3 bases. This CDR3 contains 14 residues. CDR3 bases: TGTGCCAGCAGCGACGGACTAGCGTACTACGAGCAGTACTTC. Translation: CASSDGLAYYEQYF.

This clonotype was found a few times. V is TRBV4-1 and J is TRBJ2-1, with D perhaps matching TRBD1 (6 bases). Germline CDR1 and CDR2: MGHRA and YSYEKL. V shed 1 base and J shed 5 bases, with 15 bases lying between them. The CDR3 is 16 residues long. The CDR3 bases are TGCGCCAGCAGCCAAGTTCCGGGCCAGGGGAACAATGAGCAGTTCTTC. Residues: CASSQVPGQGNNEQFF.

V is TRBV28 and J is TRBJ1-1, with D perhaps matching TRBD1 (5 bases). Looked up from germline, CDR1 is MDHEN and CDR2 is SYDVKM. This CDR3 is 11 amino acids long. Between the trimmed V and J ends, which lost 3 bases and 8 bases, there was a span of 7 bases. CDR3 nucleotides: TGTGCCAGCAGTTTCAACAGGGAAGCTTTCTTT. This gives the protein CASSFNREAFF. The variable domain in full, with the rest retrieved from reference TRBV28 and TRBJ1-1, is DVKVTQSSRYLVKRTGEKVFLECVQDMDHENMFWYRQDPGLGLRLIYFSYDVKMKEKGDIPEGYSVSREKKERFSLILESASTNQTSMYLCASSFNREAFFGQGTRLTVV.

The chain is built from TRBV29-1 and TRBJ1-1; no reliable D call. Germline CDR1 reads SQVTM; CDR2 reads ANQGSEA. Trimming cost V 1 base and J 0 bases, with 9 bases left between them. CDR3 length: 14 residues. CDR3: CSVEGHLVNTEAFF. CDR3 nucleotide sequence: TGCAGCGTTGAAGGGCACCTTGTGAACACTGAAGCTTTCTTT.

The chain has TRBV12-3 or TRBV12-4 and TRBJ1-4, with D possibly being TRBD1 (6 bases). This CDR3 has 15 amino acids. V shed 1 base and J shed 7 bases, with 13 bases lying between them. CDR3 DNA: TGTGCCAGCAGTTTAGTTGGGGGCGCGGGTGAAAAACTGTTTTTT. Amino acids: CASSLVGGAGEKLFF.

This clonotype turned up a few times. The V and J genes are TRBV10-3 and TRBJ2-4, with D perhaps given as TRBD1 or TRBD2 (5 bases each). The J call may be mistaken, given a closer DNA end match to TRBJ2-7. The CDR3 is 14 amino acids. Germline V gene sequence: CDR1 ENHRY, CDR2 SYGVKD. This CDR3 is CAISLRGDLYEQYF. DNA of the CDR3: TGTGCCATCAGTCTACGGGGCGACCTCTACGAGCAGTACTTC.

This clonotype was seen just once. The J gene is TRBJ1-5, the V gene TRBV7-2; no clear D. CDR1 and CDR2 from the germline V gene are SGHTA and FQGNSA. V shed 1 base and J shed 2 bases, with 9 bases lying between them. The CDR3 runs 15 residues. The CDR3 DNA sequence: TGTGCCAGCAGCTTAGTGTACGGGGGCAATCAGCCCCAGCATTTT. Translation: CASSLVYGGNQPQHF.

This chain links TRBV20-1 with TRBJ2-5, with a possible D match to TRBD2 (7 bases). Germline CDR1 is DFQATT and CDR2 is SNEGSKA (reference sequence). V was clipped by 3 bases and J by 6 bases, with 14 bases between them. CDR3 length: 13 residues. CDR3 residues: CSASGGLLQTQYF. The CDR3 DNA follows: TGCAGTGCTAGCGGGGGGCTGCTGCAGACCCAGTACTTC.

This clonotype was seen a handful of times. The chain has TRBV20-1 and TRBJ1-2; D is unclear. With 3 bases removed from V and 4 bases from J, the gap between germline ends came to 15 bases. Per germline, CDR1 DFQATT and CDR2 SNEGSKA (reference sequence). The CDR3 has 14 amino acids. The CDR3 bases are TGCAGTGCTAGTAACAGCTTCAACTCCTATGGCTACACCTTC. Protein: CSASNSFNSYGYTF.

CDR3 region: CASSQGGSPTDTNYGYTF. CDR3 DNA: TGCGCCAGCAGCCAAGGTGGGAGCCCGACGGATACTAACTATGGCTACACCTTC. The J gene is TRBJ1-2, the V gene TRBV4-1, with no clear D. Trimming removed 1 base from V and 0 bases from J, with 18 bases in between. The CDR3 consists of 18 residues. Germline V lookup: CDR1 MGHRA, CDR2 YSYEKL.

The genes are TRBV5-1 and TRBJ2-6; no clear D gene. The germline V gene encodes CDR1 SGHRS and CDR2 YFSETQ. The V end was cut by 6 bases, the J end by 4 bases, with 17 bases between. The CDR3 runs to 16 residues. The CDR3 reads CASTQGGFSGANVLTF. The CDR3 DNA follows: TGCGCCAGCACCCAAGGTGGGTTCTCGGGGGCCAACGTCCTGACTTTC.

This clonotype was seen at least ten times. The rearrangement uses TRBV29-1 and TRBJ2-3; perhaps TRBD1 as D (8 bases). CDR1 is SQVTM and CDR2 is ANQGSEA in the germline V gene. Trimming left V 8 bases short and J 3 bases short, with 18 bases between. CDR3 length equals 14 residues. The chain's CDR3 is CSFTGQGGTDTQYF. In DNA form, the CDR3 reads TGCAGCTTCACAGGACAGGGAGGGACAGATACGCAGTATTTT.

This clonotype was picked up a small number of times. The V call is TRBV20-1, the J call TRBJ2-4, with D unresolved. Germline CDR1 reads DFQATT; CDR2 reads SNEGSKA (reference sequence). The CDR3 spans 14 residues. Trimming removed 0 bases at V and 8 bases at J, with 14 bases between. The CDR3 region has the DNA TGCAGTGCTAGAGATAGGGTTGGAAGGGACATTCAGTACTTC. Its translation is CSARDRVGRDIQYF.

This clonotype has a handful of counts. V usage is TRBV12-3 or TRBV12-4 and J usage is TRBJ1-5; TRBD1 matches 8 bases. J gave up 0 bases and V 4 bases, and 14 bases lay outside the gene matches. This CDR3 comprises 19 residues. CDR3 sequence: CASSSGTGTGRYSNQPQHF. The CDR3 coding sequence is TGTGCCAGCAGTTCGGGGACCGGGACAGGCCGTTATAGCAATCAGCCCCAGCATTTT.

The chain links TRBV12-3 or TRBV12-4 to TRBJ1-6; D ambiguous. CDR3 length: 15 residues. The germline V and J ends were trimmed by 5 bases and 5 bases, with 13 bases remaining between them. The CDR3 sequence is CASSPRETNNSPLHF. Here the CDR3 DNA reads TGTGCCAGCAGTCCCCGGGAGACCAATAATTCACCCCTCCACTTT.

This rearrangement joins TRBV28 to TRBJ2-1; 9 bases map to TRBD2. With 2 bases clipped from V and 11 bases from J, the junction kept 1 base outside the gene matches. Germline CDR1 and CDR2: MDHEN and SYDVKM. There are 12 residues in the CDR3. The DNA of the CDR3 is TGTGCCAGCAGTTTAGGGACTAGCAAGCAGTTCTTC. It encodes CASSLGTSKQFF.

In the case of this clonotype: At one end the junction does not follow the germline gene, possibly because of a read error. This rearrangement joins TRBV7-9 to TRBJ2-3; TRBD2 matches at 10 bases. There are 15 residues in the CDR3. From germline, CDR1 is SEHNR and CDR2 FQNEAQ (reference sequence). The CDR3 DNA is TGTGCTAGCAGTCATAGCGGGGGGATCACAGATACGCAGTATTTT. Encoded protein: CASSHSGGITDTQYF.

In its sample, this clonotype was seen a few times. The V gene is TRBV5-1, the J gene TRBJ1-1, with 8 bases fitting TRBD1. The junction had 8 bases not matched to a gene; V was cut back by 4 bases and J by 3 bases. The CDR3 is 15 amino acids. The germline gives CDR1 SGHRS, CDR2 YFSETQ. CDR3 in DNA: TGCGCCAGCAGCCCCCGGACAGGGAAAGACACTGAAGCTTTCTTT. Protein: CASSPRTGKDTEAFF.

The V call is TRBV3-1, the J call TRBJ2-5, with D tentatively TRBD1 (5 bases). Germline V gene data show CDR1 as LGHDT and CDR2 as YNNKEL (reference sequence). The CDR3 is 12 amino acids. Trimming pared 7 bases from V and 2 bases from J, leaving 8 bases between. CDR3 nucleotide sequence: TGTGCCAGCACGACAGCTCAAGAGACCCAGTACTTC. Residues: CASTTAQETQYF.

The gene calls are TRBV12-3 or TRBV12-4 and TRBJ2-7; perhaps TRBD1 as D (6 bases). The length of the CDR3 is 15 residues. V lost 7 bases, J lost 0 bases, and 16 bases lay in between. The CDR3 is CASTKGAGASYEQYF. For the CDR3, the DNA is TGTGCCAGCACCAAAGGGGCAGGGGCCTCCTACGAGCAGTACTTC.

This clonotype was seen just once. One end of the junction does not line up with germline, which may come from a read error. The chain combines TRBV15 with TRBJ1-2; 10 bases line up with TRBD1. CDR3 length equals 18 residues. The germline CDR1 and CDR2 sequences are LNHNV and YYDKDF (reference sequence). In DNA, the CDR3 is TGTGCCACCAGCAGAGTACTGACCGGGACAGGGGTTAACTATGACTACACCTTC. The encoded protein is CATSRVLTGTGVNYDYTF.

The chain has TRBV27 and TRBJ2-7; D unclear. Germline V gene lookup returns CDR1 MNHEY and CDR2 SMNVEV (reference sequence). The CDR3 is made up of 14 amino acids. V was clipped by 2 bases and J by 4 bases, with 12 bases between them. CDR3 coding DNA: TGTGCCAGCAGTTTACTCTCCCAGGTATACGAGCAGTACTTC. Its protein is CASSLLSQVYEQYF.